The entry that follows covers one TCR beta chain sequence. Its antigen has not been determined. No qualities accompany the bases; no much larger clone lies one base away. This record belongs to a study of cytomegalovirus exposure and HLA in healthy donors (dated by TCRdb to 2017 to 2019). Broadly, across the study: In an earlier analysis of 587 of the donors, around 300 Gb of sequence data and roughly 100 million unique TCR beta sequences from about 179 million T cells were reported. An early release covering roughly 580 HLA-typed donors comprised approximately 300 gigabases of sequencing data and tens of millions of unique TCR sequences. Of the 300 to 500 genotyped donors, 75% to 85% were placed in the genetic ancestry cluster associated with self-reported Caucasian donors. The study aimed to test whether cataloging public T cell receptors could reveal signatures of past pathogen exposure. The T cell repertoires of several hundred subjects were profiled by immunosequencing and related to cytomegalovirus serostatus. In addition to the first cohort of 650 to 800 subjects, a separate validation cohort of approximately 130 different subjects was used. To predict cytomegalovirus infection status, the study brought together high-throughput TCR immunosequencing, statistical association of individual TCRs with disease status, and machine learning. To study patterns of TCR occurrence, a later analysis re-analyzed previously published TCR beta repertoires from 500 to 850 donors and added high-resolution HLA genotyping. Rather than using new phenotypic data, the later analysis identified candidate immune exposures from TCR beta sequences and from how often those sequences occurred across donors. In an earlier analysis of 500 to 650 of the donors, high-throughput TCR beta sequencing was used to judge whether each TCR beta V gene segment behaved as functional or pseudogenic. Donor age, sex, ethnicity and CMV serostatus were collected together with the repertoire data. Genome-wide SNP genotypes for about 65% of the 666 donors were used in a later genetic analysis, which treated that subset as a discovery cohort. Every repertoire in the discovery cohort had been generated on one and the same sequencing platform. HLA typing covered class I and class II loci at four-digit resolution. The number of donors typed differed by locus, with roughly 629-640 for A, B, C, DRB1 and DQB1, 522 for DQA1, 600 to 610 for DPA1, and 472 for DPB1. About five DR-DQ haplotypes were treated as single units for association and clustering because of strong linkage in the cohort. Among roughly 400 genotyped donors of the cohort, an average of approximately 250,000 unique TCR beta nucleotide sequences were sequenced per donor, roughly a sixth of them non-productive. The investigation overall reported the following: In a later genetic analysis, a missense DCLRE1C variant was associated with V-gene and J-gene trimming of TCR beta chains, and the association was replicated in an independent cohort. In both the original and validation cohorts, the classifier was reported to diagnose cytomegalovirus status with high specificity and sensitivity. A total of some 180 TCR beta chains were listed by the study as associated with cytomegalovirus. In a later genetic analysis, fewer N-insertions in productive TCRs were reported among donors in an Asian-associated ancestry cluster than the roughly 700-donor mean. A group of highly shared sequence variants was considered likely to be a technical artifact of the sequencing pipeline. In a later analysis, most CMV-associated TCR beta chains were found to appear HLA-restricted, with HLA associations seemingly driven largely by CMV exposure. Because counts were too low, more than 15 rarely observed V segments, including chromosome 9 orphons, were left out of the earlier analysis of 587 of the donors. While some public TCRs were present in many individuals, most TCR sequences turned up only very rarely across donors. In a later analysis, TCR association rates were found to vary across HLA loci, with the most associated TCRs seen for DRB1 alleles and the fewest for HLA-C alleles. In this cohort, only TCR beta chains were sequenced, and detectable features were limited by the absence of alpha or paired-chain data. At a false discovery rate of 0.05, a later analysis linked about 17,000 TCR beta sequences to specific HLA alleles. A further reported finding was that TCR beta sequences accurately predicted the HLA-A and HLA-B alleles for most subjects in the first cohort. In vitro tests confirmed that a few of the cytomegalovirus-associated TCR beta chains recognize cytomegalovirus antigens. It was suggested by the authors that the approach could potentially be generalized to other disease states and immunological phenotypes. In a later analysis, HLA-associated TCR beta chains were found to be more clonally expanded and to have lower generation probabilities than equally common non-associated chains. Broadly in line with IMGT annotations, most TCR beta V segments showed up in productive rearrangements about 87% or about 30% of the time in an earlier analysis of several hundred of the donors. According to a later analysis, parvovirus B19, influenza, CMV and Epstein-Barr virus appeared linked to several top co-occurrence clusters. Roughly uniform sequencing depth across donors was assumed in presence/absence analyses, although this assumption may not hold. HLA typing was unavailable for some donors at each locus, so association tests used only the typed subset. For the cohort, immune exposure information was limited to CMV serostatus. Linkage disequilibrium might explain the correlated functional status among segregating V segments, but an unknown experimental factor could not be excluded. When HLA alleles, especially DR and DQ, strongly co-occurred, attributing TCR associations to individual alleles was difficult.

The library was generated by the immunoSEQ multiplex PCR assay. For the multiplex PCR, a mixture combining 60 forward primers for TCR Vbeta segments and 13 reverse primers for TCR Jbeta segments was used. The CDR3 region of rearranged TCR beta genes was amplified from genomic DNA by a multiplex PCR assay. Amplified TCR beta libraries were sequenced as 87-base-pair reads on the Illumina HiSeq System. The authors' pipeline ran thus. In a later analysis, some 80 million unique TCR beta chains were counted across the 650 to 750 repertoires, and roughly 10 million of these chains were shared by at least two donors. Raw reads were error-corrected and collapsed into unique sequences with a nearest-neighbor algorithm that merged closely related sequences to remove PCR and sequencing errors. To assign V, D and J gene segments, CDR3 sequences were aligned to IMGT reference sequences. Each retained sequence needed at least a six-nucleotide match to both a V gene segment and a J gene segment. Rearrangements were called productive when the CDR3 lacked stop codons and stayed in frame with V and J; all others were non-productive. Following IMGT convention, CDR3 was defined as the stretch from the second conserved V-encoded cysteine up to the conserved J-encoded phenylalanine. Sequences without an unambiguous match to a single V gene segment were excluded from the earlier analysis of about 600 of the donors. An earlier analysis of just under 600 of the donors called V segments functional above 56.7% productive rearrangements and segregating when the between-donor standard deviation exceeded 5%. A statistical classification framework was built for diagnosing cytomegalovirus status from the catalog of TCR beta chain sequences. In a later analysis, V and J genes were assigned by comparing TCR nucleotide sequences against IMGT/GENE-DB human TR gene sequences. In a later analysis, CDR3 sequences and most-parsimonious VDJ recombination scenarios were assigned using the TCRdist pipeline. In a later analysis, each TCR beta chain was defined by its CDR3 amino acid sequence together with its V-gene family, and reads without a unique V-gene family were excluded. A later analysis removed 500 to 600 highly shared, low-generation-probability nucleotide sequences to deal with suspected cross-contamination and a sequencing artifact. In a later analysis, a clonal expansion index for each public chain was calculated from normalized within-repertoire ranks of inferred template counts. Generation probabilities in a later analysis came from a VDJ recombination model fitted to out-of-frame rearrangements, and those results were checked against IGoR. In a later analysis, hypergeometric tests were used to score TCR-TCR, TCR-HLA and TCR-CMV co-occurrence, with a repertoire-size bias correction applied to TCR pairs. To estimate false discovery rates, a later analysis permuted the HLA or CMV assignments 20 times. In a later analysis, co-occurring TCRs were grouped using DBSCAN, and TCRdist sequence similarity was added for clustering within HLA-allele-positive subsets. Repertoires with fewer than 30,000 or more than 120,000 public chains, plus five repertoires with anomalous nucleotide sharing, were excluded from co-occurrence clustering. TCRdb mirrors the immuneACCESS table, restricted to in-frame sequences. Some clones are absent from its copies; in checked studies, under half trace to an unresolved V gene, and the reason for the others is unknown. That table furnishes V, J and clone size, whereas the DNA furnished D and trimming. In this sample the table shows around 190,000 clones, 79% of which occur a single time. The ten largest clones take up 1.5% to 2% of the sample.

The cohort was made up of about 610 healthy bone marrow donors. Cohort members were all nominally healthy when sampled, although unrecorded immune exposures were likely present. The donor was CMV seronegative and belonged to the group of more than 300 seronegative cohort members. A peripheral blood sample was provided by each donor, and peripheral blood mononuclear cells were used for TCR beta sequencing. Genomic DNA extraction from the blood cell samples was performed with the Qiagen DNeasy Blood Extraction Kit. The origin of this receptor is a woman aged 18-30 years in good health and CMV-seronegative. Sequencing was carried out using PBMCs.

The CDR3 reads as follows: CASSVEAGGSYNSPLHF. The DNA sequence reads TGTGCCAGCAGCGTAGAAGCAGGGGGGTCCTATAATTCACCCCTCCACTTT. Here the chain combines TRBV9 and TRBJ1-6, with 7 central nucleotides matching TRBD1. Looking up the germline V gene yields CDR1 SGDLS and CDR2 YYNGEE. Clipping removes 0 bases from V and 1 base from J, with 4 as the unmatched junction base count. The CDR3 runs 17 residues from the cysteine to the phenylalanine. The entry retains the CDR3 DNA only, 51 bases that are in frame from base 1.